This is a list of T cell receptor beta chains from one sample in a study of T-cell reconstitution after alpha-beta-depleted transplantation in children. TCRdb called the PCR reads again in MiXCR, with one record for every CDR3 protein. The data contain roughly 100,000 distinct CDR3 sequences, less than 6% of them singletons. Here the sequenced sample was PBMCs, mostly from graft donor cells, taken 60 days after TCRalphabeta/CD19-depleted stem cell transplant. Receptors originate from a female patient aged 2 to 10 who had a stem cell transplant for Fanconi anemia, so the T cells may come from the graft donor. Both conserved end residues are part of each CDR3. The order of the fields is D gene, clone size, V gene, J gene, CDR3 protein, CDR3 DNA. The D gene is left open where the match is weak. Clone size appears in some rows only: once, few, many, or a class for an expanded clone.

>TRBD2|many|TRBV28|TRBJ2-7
CASRTSGKPYEQYF
TGTGCCAGCAGGACTAGCGGGAAGCCCTACGAGCAGTACTTC
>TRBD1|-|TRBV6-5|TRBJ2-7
CASSHRDRFNYEQYF
TGTGCCAGCAGTCACAGGGACAGGTTTAACTACGAGCAGTACTTC
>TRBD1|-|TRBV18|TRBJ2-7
CASSPGTGREQYF
TGTGCCAGCTCACCCGGGACAGGGCGCGAGCAGTACTTC
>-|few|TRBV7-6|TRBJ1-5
CASSLGGSDQPQHF
TGTGCCAGCAGCTTAGGGGGGTCGGATCAGCCCCAGCATTTT
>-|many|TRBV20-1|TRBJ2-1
CSALAGRYNEQFF
TGCAGTGCTCTGGCGGGGCGGTACAATGAGCAGTTCTTC
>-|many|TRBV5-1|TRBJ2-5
CASSLDGRGETQYF
TGCGCCAGCAGCTTGGATGGACGAGGGGAGACCCAGTACTTC
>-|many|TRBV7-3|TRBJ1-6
CASSFQGSNSPLHF
TGTGCCAGCAGCTTCCAGGGTAGCAATTCACCCCTCCACTTT
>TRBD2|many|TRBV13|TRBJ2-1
CASSWGLVTNNEQFF
TGTGCCAGCAGCTGGGGACTAGTGACAAACAATGAGCAGTTCTTC
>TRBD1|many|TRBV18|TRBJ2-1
CASSLRDRDNEQFF
TGTGCCAGCTCACTAAGGGACAGGGACAATGAGCAGTTCTTC
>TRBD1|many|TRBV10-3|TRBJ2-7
CAISELGTGGYEQYF
TGTGCCATCAGTGAGTTAGGGACAGGGGGCTACGAGCAGTACTTC
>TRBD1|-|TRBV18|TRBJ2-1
CASSPSRTGAYNEQFF
TGTGCCAGCTCACCATCCCGGACAGGAGCCTACAATGAGCAGTTCTTC
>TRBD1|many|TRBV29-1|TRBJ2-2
CSASGGRGHGELFF
TGCAGCGCCTCCGGCGGCAGGGGGCACGGGGAGCTGTTTTTT
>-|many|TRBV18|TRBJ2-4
CASSQGAENIQYF
TGTGCCAGCTCACAGGGAGCGGAAAACATTCAGTACTTC
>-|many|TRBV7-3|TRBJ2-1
CASSLRLGIYNEQFF
TGTGCCAGCAGCTTACGGTTGGGGATCTACAATGAGCAGTTCTTC
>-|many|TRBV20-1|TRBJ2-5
CSARQETQYF
TGCAGTGCTAGACAGGAGACCCAGTACTTC
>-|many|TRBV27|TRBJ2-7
CASSPVAGNNEQYF
TGTGCCAGCAGTCCCGTCGCGGGAAATAACGAGCAGTACTTC
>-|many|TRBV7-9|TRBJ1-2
CASTRGGYGYTF
TGTGCCAGCACAAGGGGAGGCTATGGCTACACCTTC
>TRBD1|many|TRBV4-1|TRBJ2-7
CASSQGQGADEQYF
TGCGCCAGCAGCCAAGGTCAGGGGGCTGACGAGCAGTACTTC
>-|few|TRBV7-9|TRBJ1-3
CASSLDSGNTIYF
TGTGCCAGCAGCTTGGACAGCGGAAACACCATATATTTT
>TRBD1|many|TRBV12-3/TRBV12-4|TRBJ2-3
CASSLGQVGTDTQYF
TGTGCCAGCAGCCTGGGACAGGTGGGCACAGATACGCAGTATTTT
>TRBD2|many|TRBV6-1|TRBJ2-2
CASSRGLAGAPTGELFF
TGTGCCAGCAGCCGCGGACTAGCGGGGGCGCCTACCGGGGAGCTGTTTTTT
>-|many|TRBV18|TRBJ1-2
CASSPSQTGFSGYGYTF
TGTGCCAGCTCACCATCCCAAACGGGTTTCTCCGGATATGGCTACACCTTC
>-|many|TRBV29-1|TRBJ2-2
CSVNEDRNTGELFF
TGCAGCGTTAACGAGGACAGGAACACCGGGGAGCTGTTTTTT
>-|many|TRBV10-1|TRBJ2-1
CASSGDPIYNEQFF
TGCGCCAGCAGTGGAGACCCTATCTACAATGAGCAGTTCTTC
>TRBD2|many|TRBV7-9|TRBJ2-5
CASSFLAGNQETQYF
TGTGCCAGCAGCTTCTTAGCGGGCAACCAAGAGACCCAGTACTTC